This TCR beta chain comes out of a study of blood T cell repertoires in COVID-19. This CDR3 region has 15 residues. V lost 5 bases to trimming and J lost 8 bases; unmatched junction nucleotides: 11. From germline, CDR1 is SEHNR and CDR2 FQNEAQ (reference sequence). The method was immunoSEQ multiplex PCR; TCRdb's version includes in-frame clones alone and lacks a portion of them. Of about 220,000 clones listed, roughly 85% are singletons. The sequenced sample consisted of PBMCs or T cells enriched from blood (not recorded which). This clonotype was obtained from a middle-aged woman with acute COVID-19. The V and J genes are TRBV7-9 and TRBJ2-1; 8 nucleotides align to TRBD2. The CDR3 DNA sequence: TGTGCCAGCAGCCCCCACGGGGGGGGGTTGGATGAGCAGTTCTTC. Translation gives CASSPHGGGLDEQFF.